This T cell receptor (beta chain) stems from a study of blood T cell repertoires in COVID-19. For the study at large: Sources were T cells, B-cell-depleted T cells, or PBMCs; the material itself was cDNA or gDNA.

This clone was picked up one time. Participants had their cohort set by participant-reported clinical history. In the study's own analysis: Amplification of reference gene primers provided the estimated nucleated cell counts. Libraries were prepared by immunoSEQ multiplex PCR; TCRdb keeps only in-frame clonotypes and omits some of them. The V and J calls and the clone size are those of that table, but D and trimming were determined from the DNA. Counted here are around 200,000 clones, about 81% occurring once; the ten biggest clones make up 3.2%. Germline V CDR1 and CDR2: LNHDA, SQIVND (reference sequence). Unmatched junction bases numbered 11, after V lost 5 bases and J lost 7 bases. This CDR3 spans 17 amino acids.

This sequence joins TRBV19 and TRBJ2-2; 12 positions match TRBD2. The receptor was derived from a woman in her thirties who had recovered from COVID-19. The specimen was PBMCs or T cells enriched from blood (not recorded which). The CDR3 DNA sequence: TGTGCCAGTAGTGCGTACGGACTAGCGGGAAGCGACGGGGAGCTGTTTTTT. This translates into CASSAYGLAGSDGELFF.